Presented here are 27 T cell receptor beta chains from one specimen sequenced in a study of blood T cell repertoires in COVID-19. Profiled with immunoSEQ multiplex PCR; TCRdb holds only in-frame clones, not every one. The repertoire holds 430,000 or so clones, around 90% seen once, with roughly 0.78% in the top ten. Sequences were obtained from peripheral blood. Every receptor here comes from a man younger than 35 with COVID-19, enrolled during active disease.

The chain recombines TRBV9 with TRBJ2-2, with 10 bases fitting TRBD1. CDR3 size: 16 residues. CDR1 and CDR2 from the germline V gene are SGDLS and YYNGEE. Trimming cost V 3 bases and J 4 bases; bases outside gene matches: 6. The CDR3 spells CASSGRQGAITGELFF. The CDR3 DNA follows: TGTGCCAGCAGCGGGAGACAGGGGGCGATCACCGGGGAGCTGTTTTTT.

On this clone itself: This CDR3 is also generated by other DNA sequences in the sample. CDR3 sequence (DNA): TGTGCCAGCAGAACAGGGGGCTCTGGGGCCAACGTCCTGACTTTC. Its protein is CASRTGGSGANVLTF. The V and J genes are TRBV6-5 and TRBJ2-6; TRBD1 aligns across 8 bases. V shed 6 bases, J shed 0 bases, and the junction held 1 base outside the gene matches. CDR3 size: 15 residues. The germline gives CDR1 MNHEY, CDR2 SVGAGI.

This chain uses TRBV19 with TRBJ1-2, with 9 nucleotides matching TRBD1. After removal of 5 bases from V and 8 bases from J, the junction contained 6 bases not matched to a gene. The CDR3 consists of 13 residues. Germline V CDR1 and CDR2: LNHDA, SQIVND (reference sequence). CDR3 bases: TGTGCCAGTAGTCCCCGGGACAGGGTCGGCTACACCTTC. It encodes CASSPRDRVGYTF.

The chain is built from TRBV12-3 or TRBV12-4 and TRBJ1-1; 7 bases match TRBD1. The ends lost 7 bases at V and 6 bases at J; junction bases unmatched: 8. CDR3 size: 13 residues. The CDR3 is CASTTTGIAEAFF. The CDR3 region has the DNA TGTGCCAGCACCACGACAGGGATCGCTGAAGCTTTCTTT.

The chain joins TRBV7-2 to TRBJ2-4; D might be TRBD2 (6 bases). Looked up from germline, CDR1 is SGHTA and CDR2 is FQGNSA. CDR3 length: 16 amino acids. With 0 bases removed from V and 1 base from J, the gap between germline ends came to 10 bases. The CDR3: CASSLAGTLAKNIQYF. The CDR3 nucleotides are TGTGCCAGCAGCTTAGCCGGGACTCTGGCCAAAAACATTCAGTACTTC. The full variable domain, its missing parts supplied by reference TRBV7-2 and TRBJ2-4, is GAGVSQSPSNKVTEKGKDVELRCDPISGHTALYWYRQSLGQGLEFLIYFQGNSAPDKSGLPSDRFSAERTGGSVSTLTIQRTQQEDSAVYLCASSLAGTLAKNIQYFGAGTRLSVL.

The CDR3 bases are TGTGCCAGCAGCGTAGAAAGCGGGCGCACAGATACGCAGTATTTT. This translates into CASSVESGRTDTQYF. The chain joins TRBV9 to TRBJ2-3; maybe TRBD2 (6 bases). The germline V gene has CDR1 SGDLS and CDR2 YYNGEE. V was pared by 0 bases and J by 1 base, with 9 bases between. The CDR3 sequence is 15 residues long. Based on the CDR3 plus reference TRBV9 and TRBJ2-3, the full variable domain is DSGVTQTPKHLITATGQRVTLRCSPRSGDLSVYWYQQSLDQGLQFLIQYYNGEERAKGNILERFSAQQFPDLHSELNLSSLELGDSALYFCASSVESGRTDTQYFGPGTRLTVL.

This sequence joins TRBV7-9 and TRBJ1-2, with D hard to call. V was cut by 5 bases and J by 8 bases, with 21 bases left in between. The CDR3 consists of 15 residues. Germline-derived CDR1 and CDR2 are SEHNR and FQNEAQ (reference sequence). The CDR3 DNA follows: TGTGCCAGCAGCGCTTCCGCTGGGGAGGTTTTCGGCTACACCTTC. It yields the protein CASSASAGEVFGYTF.

The chain recombines TRBV2 with TRBJ2-3; 8 bases are shared with TRBD2. CDR1 and CDR2 from the germline V gene are SNHLY and FYNNEI. V dropped 6 bases and J dropped 2; count of bases not matched to a gene: 13. CDR3 length: 17 residues. CDR3 DNA: TGTGCCAGCAGGGGGCCCATTAGCGGGGTTTCCACAGATACGCAGTATTTT. It encodes CASRGPISGVSTDTQYF.

The CDR3 sequence is CASSFTGLTDTQYF. In DNA, the CDR3 is TGTGCCAGCAGCTTCACGGGACTCACAGATACGCAGTATTTT. The chain has TRBV7-9 and TRBJ2-3, with a weak D call TRBD2 (6 bases). This CDR3 comprises 14 residues. Looked up from germline, CDR1 is SEHNR and CDR2 is FQNEAQ (reference sequence). V was pared by 3 bases and J by 2 bases, with 9 bases between.

This chain joins TRBV12-3 or TRBV12-4 and TRBJ2-3, with a weak D call TRBD2 (6 bases). There are 12 residues in the CDR3. The V and J ends lost 3 bases and 14 bases respectively, with 15 bases between them. CDR3 coding DNA: TGTGCCAGCAGTTTTCTGCGGGGAGCCCTGTATTTT. It yields the protein CASSFLRGALYF.

This chain uses TRBV9 with TRBJ2-3; 11 positions agree with TRBD2. Germline V gene sequence: CDR1 SGDLS, CDR2 YYNGEE. The V gene end was trimmed by 4 bases and the J gene end by 2 bases; junction bases not matched to a gene: 3. This CDR3 region has 15 residues. The CDR3 coding sequence is TGTGCCAGCAGCTCACTAGCGGGAGTCACAGATACGCAGTATTTT. It translates to CASSSLAGVTDTQYF.

This chain uses TRBV5-1 with TRBJ2-3, with D perhaps matching TRBD1 (5 bases). The V gene's germline CDR1 is SGHRS and CDR2 YFSETQ. With 4 bases removed from V and 4 bases from J, the gap between germline ends came to 16 bases. The CDR3 sequence is 15 residues long. The CDR3 is CASSNPGQGADTQYF. The CDR3 bases are TGCGCCAGCAGCAACCCGGGCCAGGGCGCAGATACGCAGTATTTT.

The rearrangement links TRBV6-5 to TRBJ1-2; D perhaps matches TRBD1 (5 bases). V was cut by 8 bases and J by 4 bases, with 11 bases left in between. The CDR3 spans 12 residues. CDR1 is MNHEY and CDR2 is SVGAGI in the germline V gene. DNA for the CDR3: TGTGCCAGCGGGAGGGACTCCTATGGCTACACCTTC. Translating it yields CASGRDSYGYTF.

A remark on this clone: Other DNA sequences in this sample translate to the same CDR3. In DNA form, the CDR3 reads TGTGCCAGCAGCTTGACAGGGGTGAACACTGAAGCTTTCTTT. This translates into CASSLTGVNTEAFF. V gene TRBV7-9 combines with J gene TRBJ1-1, with 8 bases fitting TRBD1. There are 14 residues in the CDR3. Germline V gives CDR1 SEHNR, CDR2 FQNEAQ (reference sequence). V trimming: 3 bases; J trimming: 0 bases; junction bases outside the gene matches: 0.

This clone was recorded once. CDR3 nucleotide sequence: TGTGCCAGTAAGGGAACAGGGATGTTTTCCTATAATTCACCCCTCCACTTT. Protein product: CASKGTGMFSYNSPLHF. V is TRBV19 and J is TRBJ1-6, with D possibly being TRBD1 (6 bases). Germline values: CDR1 LNHDA, CDR2 SQIVND (reference sequence). Between the trimmed V and J ends, which lost 7 bases and 1 base, there was a span of 17 bases. This CDR3 has 17 amino acids.

This clone appeared once. This chain connects TRBV16 to TRBJ2-1, with 11 positions matching TRBD1. Trimming removed 2 bases from V and 6 bases from J; junction bases left unmatched: 0. Per germline, CDR1 KGHSY and CDR2 FQNENV. CDR3 size: 14 residues. The CDR3 nucleotides are TGTGCCAGCAGCCAAGGGACAGGGGGCAATGAGCAGTTCTTC. Translating it yields CASSQGTGGNEQFF.

This rearrangement joins TRBV5-4 to TRBJ1-4, with TRBD1 identical over 9 bases. Germline V gene data show CDR1 as SGHNT and CDR2 as YYREEE (reference sequence). Unmatched junction bases numbered 1, after V lost 4 bases and J lost 3 bases. The CDR3 has 14 residues. The CDR3: CASSRDRANEKLFF. The CDR3 region has the DNA TGTGCCAGCAGCCGGGACAGGGCTAATGAAAAACTGTTTTTT.

The chain couples TRBV5-1 to TRBJ1-1, with D perhaps TRBD1 (5 bases). CDR1 and CDR2 (germline): SGHRS, YFSETQ. Trimming stripped 5 bases from V and 2 bases from J, with 13 bases between. This CDR3 has 14 residues. The CDR3 reads CASSVQVDNTEAFF. The DNA of the CDR3 is TGCGCCAGCAGTGTACAGGTTGATAACACTGAAGCTTTCTTT.

The V gene is TRBV7-7, the J gene TRBJ2-1; no clear D gene. This CDR3 has 13 residues. CDR1 is SSHAT, CDR2 FNYEAQ, per germline (reference sequence). Trimming took off 1 base at V and 5 bases at J, with 6 bases between the two ends. The CDR3 sequence is CASSLDGHNEQFF. The CDR3 DNA reads as TGTGCCAGCAGCTTAGATGGCCACAATGAGCAGTTCTTC.

V is TRBV5-4 and J is TRBJ2-5; the match to TRBD2 covers 12 bases. In germline, CDR1 is SGHNT, CDR2 YYREEE (reference sequence). V gave up 5 bases and J gave up 4 bases; unmatched junction bases: 9. The CDR3 spans 16 residues. CDR3 nucleotides: TGTGCCAGCAGTTTAGGACTAGCGGGGAAAAGAGAGACCCAGTACTTC. Residues: CASSLGLAGKRETQYF.

This clone appeared once. CDR3 DNA: TGTGCCAGCAGCCTAACTAGAAATGAGCAGTTCTTC. Translating it yields CASSLTRNEQFF. V gene TRBV14 combines with J gene TRBJ2-1; a possible D gene is TRBD2 (5 bases). Germline V gene lookup returns CDR1 SGHDN and CDR2 FVKESK. The CDR3 contains 12 residues. V lost 4 bases to trimming and J lost 7 bases, with 8 bases between them.

This clone appeared once. V usage is TRBV7-8 and J usage is TRBJ2-7; the match to TRBD2 covers 11 bases. Germline trimming cut 5 bases from V and 3 bases from J; bases unmatched to any gene: 6. The germline gives CDR1 SGHVS, CDR2 FQNEAQ. This CDR3 has 15 residues. This chain's CDR3 is CASSPGTSGNYEQYF. CDR3 nucleotides: TGTGCCAGCAGCCCAGGGACTAGCGGAAACTACGAGCAGTACTTC.

V usage is TRBV25-1 and J usage is TRBJ1-1, with D uncertain. Between the trimmed V and J ends, which lost 7 bases and 1 base, there was a span of 7 bases. The CDR3 loop spans 12 amino acids. Germline CDR1 and CDR2: MGHDK and SYGVNS. CDR3 bases: TGTGCCAGCAATCGGGAGAACACTGAAGCTTTCTTT. Its protein is CASNRENTEAFF.

The CDR3 DNA sequence: TGTGCCAGCAGCTCTGGACTAGCGGGAGGGGGGGAGCAGTACTTC. This codes for CASSSGLAGGGEQYF. This chain links TRBV7-9 with TRBJ2-7; 15 bases map to TRBD2. Trimming took 4 bases from V and 7 from J; bases not matched to a gene: 5. The V gene's germline CDR1 is SEHNR and CDR2 FQNEAQ (reference sequence). The CDR3 runs 15 residues.

The chain carries TRBV2 and TRBJ2-1; possibly TRBD2 for D (6 bases). This CDR3 has 13 amino acids. Trimming pared 0 bases from V and 8 bases from J, leaving 8 bases between. Germline V gene sequence: CDR1 SNHLY, CDR2 FYNNEI. The CDR3 loop is CASSEAGEDEQFF. In DNA, the CDR3 is TGTGCCAGCAGTGAAGCTGGGGAGGATGAGCAGTTCTTC.

The chain uses TRBV3-1 (or the pseudogene TRBV3-2) and TRBJ2-3, with a weak D call TRBD2 (6 bases). Germline V gene sequence: CDR1 LGHDT, CDR2 YNNKEL (reference sequence). Trimming shortened V by 1 base and J by 3 bases, and 14 bases separated the two germline ends. This CDR3 region has 16 residues. The chain's CDR3 is CASSQAYAEGTDTQYF. Here the CDR3 DNA reads TGTGCCAGCAGCCAAGCCTACGCGGAGGGGACAGATACGCAGTATTTT.

This clone was seen only once. It may be a read error: a sequence one base away is much more abundant. The sample contains more than one DNA sequence encoding this CDR3. This chain connects TRBV2 to TRBJ2-2; 8 bases match TRBD2. Germline V gene lookup returns CDR1 SNHLY and CDR2 FYNNEI. The CDR3 loop spans 15 amino acids. V shed 6 bases, J shed 0 bases, and the junction held 3 bases outside the gene matches. CDR3 nucleotide sequence: TGTGCCAGCAGACCGGGACTAGCGAACACCGGGGAGCTGTTTTTT. It encodes CASRPGLANTGELFF.